The 17 T cell receptor beta chains below come from one sample, sequenced in a study of CD8 T cells in Susac syndrome. An amount of RNA that ranged from roughly 0.5 to 1 ug was reverse transcribed with random hexamers. One entry per CDR3 protein, called by TCRdb with MiXCR from the immunoSEQ multiplex PCR reads. The table lists roughly 150,000 distinct CDR3 sequences, roughly 94% of them singletons. Sequencing was done on a sample of CD8+ T cells from PBMCs. The origin of the receptors is a human donor with multiple sclerosis.

The gene calls are TRBV15 and TRBJ2-7; possible D gene TRBD1, 5 bases. The CDR3 is 16 amino acids. The V and J ends lost 0 bases and 1 base respectively, with 13 bases between them. Germline CDR1 and CDR2: LNHNV and YYDKDF (reference sequence). As DNA, the CDR3 is TGTGCCACCAGCAGAGATCGCAGGGAAAGGTCCTACGAGCAGTACTTC. Translated: CATSRDRRERSYEQYF.

The chain combines TRBV9 with TRBJ2-6; the match to TRBD1 covers 7 bases. With 4 bases clipped from V and 6 bases from J, the junction kept 7 bases outside the gene matches. Germline assignment: CDR1 SGDLS and CDR2 YYNGEE. The CDR3 is made up of 15 amino acids. CDR3 amino acids: CASSNDRVAANVLTF. The DNA of the CDR3 is TGTGCCAGCAGCAATGACAGGGTTGCGGCCAACGTCCTGACTTTC.

The V call is TRBV6-1, the J call TRBJ2-1; D remains ambiguous. The CDR3 covers 11 residues. The germline CDR1 and CDR2 sequences are MNHNS and SASEGT. V lost 2 bases and J 8 bases, leaving 4 bases between the germline ends. The CDR3 reads CASSEPHEQFF. CDR3 sequence (DNA): TGTGCCAGCAGTGAACCGCATGAGCAGTTCTTC.

The rearrangement links TRBV13 to TRBJ2-7; 7 bases are shared with TRBD1. The V and J ends lost 5 bases and 6 bases, in that order; junction bases with no gene match: 10. Germline V gives CDR1 PRHDT, CDR2 FYEKMQ (reference sequence). CDR3 length equals 14 residues. CDR3 protein: CASSPGGDFREQYF. CDR3 nucleotides: TGTGCCAGCAGCCCAGGGGGTGACTTTCGCGAGCAGTACTTC.

The V and J genes are TRBV30 and TRBJ2-3; D might be TRBD1 or TRBD2, each matching 5 bases. The germline V and J ends were trimmed by 2 bases and 6 bases, with 21 bases remaining between them. The CDR3 has 16 residues. Germline V gives CDR1 GTSNPN, CDR2 SVGIG (reference sequence). The CDR3 here is CAWSSTGARTWDTQYF. The CDR3 DNA reads TGTGCCTGGAGTTCAACCGGGGCAAGAACTTGGGATACGCAGTATTTT.

V gene TRBV15 combines with J gene TRBJ2-7, with a possible D match to TRBD2 (5 bases). V was clipped by 5 bases and J by 2 bases, with 13 bases between them. From germline, CDR1 is LNHNV and CDR2 YYDKDF (reference sequence). This CDR3 contains 14 residues. The CDR3 spells CATSRVSSTYEQYF. CDR3 sequence (DNA): TGTGCCACCAGCCGAGTATCTAGCACCTACGAGCAGTACTTC.

The chain is built from TRBV10-2 and TRBJ2-5; no clear D gene. CDR3 size: 13 residues. The germline CDR1 and CDR2 sequences are WSHSY and SAAADI. Trimming cost V 10 bases and J 0 bases, with 12 bases left between them. This chain's CDR3 is CATLEGYQETQYF. The CDR3 coding sequence is TGCGCCACCCTCGAAGGGTACCAAGAGACCCAGTACTTC.

The rearrangement links TRBV29-1 to TRBJ2-1; D may be TRBD2 (5 bases). Germline loops: CDR1 SQVTM, CDR2 ANQGSEA. The V and J ends lost 6 bases and 2 bases respectively, with 14 bases between them. The length of the CDR3 is 14 residues. This CDR3 reads CSVGGAGAYNEQFF. DNA of the CDR3: TGCAGCGTCGGAGGTGCCGGGGCCTACAATGAGCAGTTCTTC.

The CDR3 nucleotides read TGTGCCAGCAGTTTATCCTCTGGACGCTTTAGCACAGATACGCAGTATTTT. This sequence encodes CASSLSSGRFSTDTQYF. The gene calls are TRBV27 and TRBJ2-3; the D is unclear. Germline lookup yields CDR1 MNHEY and CDR2 SMNVEV (reference sequence). The germline V and J ends were trimmed by 0 bases and 0 bases, with 13 bases remaining between them. CDR3 length equals 17 residues.

The rearrangement links TRBV7-9 to TRBJ2-3; unclear D gene. The CDR3 totals 15 residues. With 11 bases removed from V and 1 base from J, the gap between germline ends came to 19 bases. Germline CDR1 is SEHNR and CDR2 is FQNEAQ (reference sequence). The CDR3 nucleotides read TGTGCCGTCAAAGGGCTGCGAGGAGGCACAGATACGCAGTATTTT. Protein sequence: CAVKGLRGGTDTQYF.

This chain joins TRBV5-6 and TRBJ2-7; 8 bases are shared with TRBD1. The CDR3 sequence is 13 residues long. V lost 3 bases to trimming and J lost 3 bases; unmatched junction nucleotides: 2. Per germline, CDR1 SGHDT and CDR2 YYEEEE. The CDR3 DNA is TGTGCCAGCAGCTCGGACAGGGACTACGAGCAGTACTTC. It translates to CASSSDRDYEQYF.

The gene calls are TRBV2 and TRBJ1-1, with 12 bases lining up with TRBD1. The ends lost 8 bases at V and 10 bases at J; junction bases unmatched: 5. CDR1 and CDR2 from the germline V gene are SNHLY and FYNNEI. The CDR3 runs 12 residues. DNA for the CDR3: TGTGCCAGCTTAGGGACAGGGGGCCGAGCTTTCTTT. Translation gives CASLGTGGRAFF.

The gene calls are TRBV27 and TRBJ1-1; 7 nucleotides match TRBD1. The germline CDR1 and CDR2 sequences are MNHEY and SMNVEV (reference sequence). V lost 5 bases, J lost 8 bases, and 5 bases stayed unmatched. The length of the CDR3 is 12 residues. The DNA for the CDR3 is TGTGCCAGCAGTATCAGGACAGGAGAAGCTTTCTTT. This gives the protein CASSIRTGEAFF.

The rearrangement links TRBV28 to TRBJ2-3; D perhaps matches TRBD2 (5 bases). The germline V gene encodes CDR1 MDHEN and CDR2 SYDVKM. The CDR3 extends over 15 amino acids. Trimming stripped 5 bases from V and 4 bases from J, with 16 bases between. The CDR3 region has the DNA TGTGCCAGCAGTCACCCACGGGAATGGGCAGATACGCAGTATTTT. It codes for CASSHPREWADTQYF.

The chain carries TRBV7-9 and TRBJ2-5; D not resolved. V gave up 0 bases and J gave up 2 bases, with 7 bases separating them. CDR3 length equals 14 residues. CDR1 is SEHNR, CDR2 FQNEAQ, per germline (reference sequence). CDR3 coding DNA: TGTGCCAGCAGCTTAGCGGTTTCTCAAGAGACCCAGTACTTC. This sequence encodes CASSLAVSQETQYF. Variable domain in full (rest from reference TRBV7-9 and TRBJ2-5): DTGVSQNPRHKITKRGQNVTFRCDPISEHNRLYWYRQTLGQGPEFLTYFQNEAQLEKSRLLSDRFSAERPKGSFSTLEIQRTEQGDSAMYLCASSLAVSQETQYFGPGTRLLVL.

The V gene is TRBV29-1, the J gene TRBJ1-2; D unclear. Germline V gene lookup returns CDR1 SQVTM and CDR2 ANQGSEA. The V end was cut by 7 bases, the J end by 8 bases, with 17 bases between. The CDR3 length is 12 residues. Here the CDR3 DNA reads TGCAGCGCTAGCCCGCGCGGTCTAGGCTACACCTTC. The encoded protein is CSASPRGLGYTF.

This sequence joins TRBV29-1 and TRBJ2-5; 12 bases are shared with TRBD2. This CDR3 has 15 residues. Trimming removed 4 bases from V and 5 bases from J; junction bases left unmatched: 8. Germline values: CDR1 SQVTM, CDR2 ANQGSEA. CDR3 nucleotide sequence: TGCAGCGTTGTGCCTAGCGGGGGGGCGGGGGAGACCCAGTACTTC. As protein: CSVVPSGGAGETQYF. The variable domain in full, with the rest retrieved from reference TRBV29-1 and TRBJ2-5, is SAVISQKPSRDICQRGTSLTIQCQVDSQVTMMFWYRQQPGQSLTLIATANQGSEATYESGFVIDKFPISRPNLTFSTLTVSNMSPEDSSIYLCSVVPSGGAGETQYFGPGTRLLVL.